This T cell receptor (beta chain) was recorded in a study of shared clonotypes between healthy human individuals. Study donors comprised healthy, HIV-negative adults devoid of recent acute infection or vaccination. The length of the CDR3 is 19 residues. V lost 3 bases to trimming and J lost 0 bases, with 25 bases between them. In germline, CDR1 is SGDLS, CDR2 YYNGEE. Study results and limitations: Naive subsets tended to show greater estimated richness than memory subsets.

Of note for this clone: Its antigen is as yet unknown.

It was across several immunoSEQ plates that each subset's genomic DNA was evenly split. A 200 ng quantity of DNA, roughly 30,000 T cell genomes, went into the sorted-subset replicate PCRs. Profiled with immunoSEQ multiplex PCR; TCRdb holds only in-frame clones, not every one. This sample carries over a million clones, roughly 80% of them seen once, and the ten largest clones take roughly 1.4%. The V gene is TRBV9, the J gene TRBJ2-7; D might be TRBD2 (5 bases). This sequence was found in a man aged 18 to 30 in good health. What was sequenced was memory CD4+ T cells sorted from blood. The subset is: CD45RA-negative fraction. Here the CDR3 reads CASSAPTPVGEAISYEQYF. CDR3 DNA sequence: TGTGCCAGCAGCGCTCCGACACCGGTCGGGGAAGCGATCTCCTACGAGCAGTACTTC.